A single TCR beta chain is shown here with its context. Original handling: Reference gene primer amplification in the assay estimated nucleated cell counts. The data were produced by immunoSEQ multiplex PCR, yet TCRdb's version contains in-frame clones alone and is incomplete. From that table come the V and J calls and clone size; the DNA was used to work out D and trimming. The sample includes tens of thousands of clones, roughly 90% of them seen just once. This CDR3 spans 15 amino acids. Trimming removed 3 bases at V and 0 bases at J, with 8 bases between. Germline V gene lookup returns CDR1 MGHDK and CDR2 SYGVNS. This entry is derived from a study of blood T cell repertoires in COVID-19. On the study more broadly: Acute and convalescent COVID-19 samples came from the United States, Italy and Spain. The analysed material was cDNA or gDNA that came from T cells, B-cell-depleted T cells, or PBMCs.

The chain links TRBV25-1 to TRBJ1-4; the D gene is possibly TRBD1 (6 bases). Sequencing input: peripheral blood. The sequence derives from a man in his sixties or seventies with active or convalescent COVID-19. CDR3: CASSDWTATNEKLFF. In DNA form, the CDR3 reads TGTGCCAGCAGTGACTGGACAGCAACTAATGAAAAACTGTTTTTT. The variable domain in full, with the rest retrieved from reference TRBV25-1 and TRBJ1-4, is EADIYQTPRYLVIGTGKKITLECSQTMGHDKMYWYQQDPGMELHLIHYSYGVNSTEKGDLSSESTVSRIRTEHFPLTLESARPSHTSQYLCASSDWTATNEKLFFGSGTQLSVL.